One sample yielded the 14 T cell receptor beta chains listed below, sequenced in a study of T cell responses to AZD1222 COVID-19 vaccine. Only in-frame clones appear in the TCRdb table, and some are missing; sequencing was by immunoSEQ multiplex PCR. This table holds 90,000 to 120,000 clones, approximately 93% found once. Here the sequenced sample was peripheral blood, taken on day 0 of AZD1222 vaccination. The receptor set was obtained from an adult in good health.

J is TRBJ2-2 and V is TRBV5-1; D gene ambiguous. Germline V gives CDR1 SGHRS, CDR2 YFSETQ. There are 13 residues in the CDR3. Trimming took off 0 bases at V and 5 bases at J, with 5 bases between the two ends. CDR3 residues: CASSLVGTGELFF. The CDR3 DNA follows: TGCGCCAGCAGCTTGGTGGGGACCGGGGAGCTGTTTTTT.

J is TRBJ2-1 and V is TRBV28; possible D gene TRBD2, 6 bases. The germline gives CDR1 MDHEN, CDR2 SYDVKM. The CDR3 is 13 amino acids. With 7 bases removed from V and 9 bases from J, the gap between germline ends came to 16 bases. As DNA, the CDR3 is TGTGCCAGCACGGCCCATGGGGGGTCTGAGCAGTTCTTC. This codes for CASTAHGGSEQFF.

The gene calls are TRBV5-6 and TRBJ2-4; no clear D gene. V was cut by 3 bases and J by 7 bases, with 17 bases left in between. CDR3 length: 15 residues. Germline CDR1 is SGHDT and CDR2 is YYEEEE. The CDR3 bases are TGTGCCAGCAGCTCTGCTGGAACGCGGATCAACATTCAGTACTTC. This translates into CASSSAGTRINIQYF. The full variable domain, completed using reference TRBV5-6 and TRBJ2-4, is DAGVTQSPTHLIKTRGQQVTLRCSPKSGHDTVSWYQQALGQGPQFIFQYYEEEERQRGNFPDRFSGHQFPNYSSELNVNALLLGDSALYLCASSSAGTRINIQYFGAGTRLSVL.

The chain recombines TRBV24-1 with TRBJ2-3; 10 bases match TRBD2. The J segment lost 4 bases and the V segment lost 5 bases, leaving 5 bases of the junction unmatched. From germline, CDR1 is KGHDR and CDR2 SFDVKD. The length of the CDR3 is 15 residues. The CDR3 reads CATSGLAGAADTQYF. The DNA of the CDR3 is TGTGCCACCAGTGGTCTAGCGGGAGCTGCAGATACGCAGTATTTT.

This clone was seen a few times. The rearrangement links TRBV19 to TRBJ1-3; perhaps TRBD1 as D (5 bases). Deletions cut 8 bases from V and 0 bases from J, with 14 bases between. This CDR3 comprises 15 residues. In germline, CDR1 is LNHDA, CDR2 SQIVND (reference sequence). The CDR3 nucleotides are TGTGCCAGTCGTCGGGGCCAGGGCTCTGGAAACACCATATATTTT. It yields the protein CASRRGQGSGNTIYF.

This chain joins TRBV5-1 and TRBJ1-6, with D perhaps TRBD1 (5 bases). Trimming took 0 bases from V and 7 from J, leaving 14 bases between them. The CDR3 is made up of 16 amino acids. Germline V CDR1 and CDR2: SGHRS, YFSETQ. The CDR3 loop reads CASSLDPGGKNSPLHF. Written as DNA, the CDR3 is TGCGCCAGCAGCTTGGATCCGGGGGGGAAGAATTCACCCCTCCACTTT.

The chain recombines TRBV19 with TRBJ2-3; TRBD2 might be the D (5 bases). From germline, CDR1 is LNHDA and CDR2 SQIVND (reference sequence). The germline V and J ends were trimmed by 8 bases and 2 bases, with 8 bases remaining between them. The CDR3 has 12 residues. The chain's CDR3 is CASGGPTDTQYF. The CDR3 DNA reads as TGTGCCAGTGGCGGGCCCACAGATACGCAGTATTTT.

This clone has just one count. The V gene is TRBV11-2, the J gene TRBJ2-2; D uncertain. The CDR3 consists of 13 residues. V was shortened by 4 bases and J by 2 bases, with 5 bases between the two germline ends. From germline, CDR1 is SGHAT and CDR2 FQNNGV. CDR3 sequence reads: CASSWSNTGELFF. The CDR3 DNA follows: TGTGCCAGCAGCTGGAGTAACACCGGGGAGCTGTTTTTT.

The rearrangement uses TRBV19 and TRBJ1-5; 8 nucleotides line up with TRBD1. The V gene's germline CDR1 is LNHDA and CDR2 SQIVND (reference sequence). The ends lost 7 bases at V and 6 bases at J; junction bases unmatched: 8. The CDR3 runs to 14 residues. CDR3 nucleotide sequence: TGTGCCAGTAATGGAGGACAGGGAAGTCAGCCCCAGCATTTT. Its protein is CASNGGQGSQPQHF.

The V and J genes are TRBV30 and TRBJ2-5, with D possibly TRBD2 on 6 matching bases. The germline gives CDR1 GTSNPN, CDR2 SVGIG (reference sequence). The V and J ends lost 2 bases and 2 bases respectively, with 15 bases between them. CDR3 size: 15 residues. As DNA, the CDR3 is TGTGCCTGGAGTCCAGGGACTGATCTACAAGAGACCCAGTACTTC. It translates to CAWSPGTDLQETQYF.

The J gene is TRBJ1-1, the V gene TRBV5-5; no reliable D call. Deletions cut 5 bases from V and 3 bases from J, with 11 bases between. Looked up from germline, CDR1 is SGHKS and CDR2 is YYEKEE (reference sequence). The CDR3 spans 13 residues. The DNA for the CDR3 is TGTGCCAGCAGTATCCACCCAGACACTGAAGCTTTCTTT. It translates to CASSIHPDTEAFF.

The rearrangement uses TRBV7-3 and TRBJ2-2; D might be TRBD1 (6 bases). Trimming stripped 4 bases from V and 6 bases from J, with 18 bases between. Per the germline V gene, CDR1 is SGHTA and CDR2 is FQGTGA. The CDR3 is 16 residues long. CDR3 coding DNA: TGTGCCAGCAGCTCGAACAACAGGGTTTCGGCCGGGGAGCTGTTTTTT. It codes for CASSSNNRVSAGELFF.

This chain's CDR3 is CASSLLAGDPFF. The DNA of the CDR3 is TGTGCCAGCAGCTTGTTAGCGGGCGATCCGTTCTTC. The chain uses TRBV5-6 and TRBJ2-1; 7 bases are shared with TRBD2. Trimming took 1 base from V and 15 from J; bases not matched to a gene: 7. The CDR3 sequence is 12 residues long. From germline, CDR1 is SGHDT and CDR2 YYEEEE.

The gene calls are TRBV7-3 and TRBJ2-1; no reliable D call. The ends were cut back, 0 bases at V and 8 bases at J, with 14 bases in the middle. Germline V gives CDR1 SGHTA, CDR2 FQGTGA. This CDR3 region has 15 residues. The CDR3 sequence is CASSLTSVAGDEQFF. The CDR3 nucleotides are TGTGCCAGCAGCTTAACCTCGGTGGCAGGCGATGAGCAGTTCTTC.